The 6 T cell receptor beta chains given below trace back to one sample, sequenced in a study of blood T cell repertoires in COVID-19 (dated by TCRdb to about 2020). Library creation used the immunoSEQ multiplex PCR assay. Drawn from immuneACCESS, this table holds only the in-frame rearrangements with V and J called that TCRdb kept. Clones are partly lost; checked studies trace under half to an unresolved V gene and leave the rest unexplained. The table for this sample lists roughly 220,000 clones; 80% to 90% of them were counted only once. The ten largest account for 15% to 20% of the sample. Sequenced material: peripheral blood. These receptor sequences come from a man aged 25 to 45 with active or convalescent COVID-19.

This clone was detected only a few times. The chain couples TRBV10-1 to TRBJ2-5; D gene ambiguous. This CDR3 has 13 amino acids. V was shortened by 4 bases and J by 4 bases, with 10 bases between the two germline ends. The germline V gene has CDR1 WNHNN and CDR2 SYGVQD (reference sequence). CDR3 nucleotide sequence: TGCGCCAGCAGTGTGCAGCCGGGAGAGACCCAGTACTTC. Residues: CASSVQPGETQYF.

The V call is TRBV2, the J call TRBJ2-3, with 11 nucleotides matching TRBD2. The CDR3 runs to 17 residues. Losses at the gene ends were 4 bases for V and 2 bases for J; bases not matched to a gene: 8. Germline V gene data show CDR1 as SNHLY and CDR2 as FYNNEI. The CDR3 sequence is CASSGSGRARVTDTQYF. Written as DNA, the CDR3 is TGTGCCAGCAGTGGTAGCGGGAGGGCCCGTGTCACAGATACGCAGTATTTT.

This clone was seen a handful of times. V and J are TRBV2 and TRBJ2-3, with D tentatively TRBD2 (6 bases). This CDR3 has 22 amino acids. Trimming pared 6 bases from V and 1 base from J, leaving 35 bases between. The germline gives CDR1 SNHLY, CDR2 FYNNEI. The CDR3 reads CASRATLPGAWGWREGTDTQYF. For the CDR3, the DNA is TGTGCCAGCAGGGCCACCCTTCCCGGGGCGTGGGGTTGGCGGGAAGGCACAGATACGCAGTATTTT.

V is TRBV4-3 and J is TRBJ2-1; TRBD2 aligns across 12 bases. V gave up 0 bases and J gave up 8 bases; unmatched junction bases: 5. The CDR3 has 16 amino acids. Per the germline V gene, CDR1 is LGHNA and CDR2 is YSLEER. The CDR3 DNA reads as TGCGCCAGCAGCCAAGAGCCTAGCGGGAGGGGGGATGAGCAGTTCTTC. Amino acid sequence: CASSQEPSGRGDEQFF.

This clone has only one observation. The CDR3 region has the DNA TGTGCCAGCAGTTACCGAGGGGATCGGGGGCAGCCCCAGCATTTT. This codes for CASSYRGDRGQPQHF. The chain carries TRBV6-2 or TRBV6-3 and TRBJ1-5; TRBD1 is a possible D gene (5 bases). The germline V gene encodes CDR1 MNHEY and CDR2 SVGEGT. The CDR3 runs 15 residues. The germline V and J ends were trimmed by 2 bases and 7 bases, with 15 bases remaining between them.

J is TRBJ2-1 and V is TRBV7-9; unclear D gene. CDR1 is SEHNR, CDR2 FQNEAQ, per germline (reference sequence). This CDR3 region has 13 residues. V was clipped by 5 bases and J by 14 bases, with 19 bases between them. CDR3 protein: CASSPDTRLFKFF. In DNA, the CDR3 is TGTGCCAGCAGCCCAGACACTCGCCTATTTAAGTTCTTC.